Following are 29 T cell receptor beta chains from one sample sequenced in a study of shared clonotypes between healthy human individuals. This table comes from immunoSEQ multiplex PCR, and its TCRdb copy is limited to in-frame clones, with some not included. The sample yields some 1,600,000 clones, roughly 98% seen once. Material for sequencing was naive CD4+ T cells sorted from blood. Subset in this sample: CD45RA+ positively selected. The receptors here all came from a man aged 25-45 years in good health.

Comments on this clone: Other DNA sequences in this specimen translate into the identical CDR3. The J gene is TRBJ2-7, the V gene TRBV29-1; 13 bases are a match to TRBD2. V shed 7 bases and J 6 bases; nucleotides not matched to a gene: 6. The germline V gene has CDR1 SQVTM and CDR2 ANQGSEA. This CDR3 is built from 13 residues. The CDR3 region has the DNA TGCAGCGGCAGGACTAGCGGGAGTGGCGAGCAGTACTTC. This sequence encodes CSGRTSGSGEQYF.

CDR3 in amino acids: CASSVLLGTGELFF. CDR3 coding DNA: TGTGCCAGTAGTGTCCTTTTGGGCACCGGGGAGCTGTTTTTT. This chain uses TRBV19 with TRBJ2-2; D remains unclear. The length of the CDR3 is 14 residues. The V and J ends lost 5 bases and 4 bases respectively, with 11 bases between them. Germline assignment: CDR1 LNHDA and CDR2 SQIVND (reference sequence).

The CDR3 DNA sequence: TGCAGCGTTGAGGGGTCGCTAATTGGGGTCCAAGAGACCCAGTACTTC. It yields the protein CSVEGSLIGVQETQYF. The J gene is TRBJ2-5, the V gene TRBV29-1; no firm D call. Germline lookup yields CDR1 SQVTM and CDR2 ANQGSEA. The CDR3 extends over 16 amino acids. V was trimmed by 3 bases and J by 1 base, leaving 18 bases between them.

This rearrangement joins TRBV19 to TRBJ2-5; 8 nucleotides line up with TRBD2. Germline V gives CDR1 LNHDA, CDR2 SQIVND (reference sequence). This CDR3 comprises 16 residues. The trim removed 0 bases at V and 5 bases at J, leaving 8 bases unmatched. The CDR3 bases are TGTGCCAGTAGTATAGATCCGGCGGGAGGAGCCGAGACCCAGTACTTC. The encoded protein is CASSIDPAGGAETQYF.

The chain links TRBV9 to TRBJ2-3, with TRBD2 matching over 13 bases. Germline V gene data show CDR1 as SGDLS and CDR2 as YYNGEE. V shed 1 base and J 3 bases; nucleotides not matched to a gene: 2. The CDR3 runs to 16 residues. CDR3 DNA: TGTGCCAGCAGCGTAACTAGCGGGAGGGTGACAGATACGCAGTATTTT. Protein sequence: CASSVTSGRVTDTQYF.

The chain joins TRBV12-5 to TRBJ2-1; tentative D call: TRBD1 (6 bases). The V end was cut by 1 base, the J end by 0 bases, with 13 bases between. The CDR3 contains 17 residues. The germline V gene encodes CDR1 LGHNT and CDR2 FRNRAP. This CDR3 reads CASGLDNRVSSYNEQFF. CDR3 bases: TGTGCTAGTGGTTTGGATAACAGGGTGAGCTCCTACAATGAGCAGTTCTTC.

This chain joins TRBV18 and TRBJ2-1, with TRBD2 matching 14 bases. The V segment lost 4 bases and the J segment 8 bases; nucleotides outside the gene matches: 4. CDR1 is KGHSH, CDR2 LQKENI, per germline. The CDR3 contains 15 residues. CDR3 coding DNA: TGTGCCAGCTCACTGGGACTAGCGGGAGCCGATGAGCAGTTCTTC. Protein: CASSLGLAGADEQFF.

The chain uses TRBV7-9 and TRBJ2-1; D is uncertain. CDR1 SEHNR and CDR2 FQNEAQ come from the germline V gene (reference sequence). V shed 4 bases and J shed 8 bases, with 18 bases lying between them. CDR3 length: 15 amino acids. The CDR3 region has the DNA TGTGCCAGCAGCTCCGGCCTCCTCCCGGGCTATGAGCAGTTCTTC. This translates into CASSSGLLPGYEQFF.

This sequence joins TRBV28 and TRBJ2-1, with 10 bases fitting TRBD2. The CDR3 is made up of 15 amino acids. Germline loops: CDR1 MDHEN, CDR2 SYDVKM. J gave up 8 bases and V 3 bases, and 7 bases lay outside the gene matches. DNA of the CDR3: TGTGCCAGCAGTTTGGCAGCGGGAGGGCCGTATGAGCAGTTCTTC. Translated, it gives CASSLAAGGPYEQFF.

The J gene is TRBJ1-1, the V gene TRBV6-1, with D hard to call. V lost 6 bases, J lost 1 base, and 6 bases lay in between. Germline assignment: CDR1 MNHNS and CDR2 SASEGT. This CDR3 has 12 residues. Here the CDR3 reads CASSNRNTEAFF. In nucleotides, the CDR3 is TGTGCCAGCAGCAACAGGAACACTGAAGCTTTCTTT.

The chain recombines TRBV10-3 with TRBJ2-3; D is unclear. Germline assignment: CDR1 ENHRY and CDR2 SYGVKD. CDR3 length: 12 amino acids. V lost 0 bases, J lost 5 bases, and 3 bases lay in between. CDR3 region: CAISESEDTQYF. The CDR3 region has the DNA TGTGCCATCAGTGAGTCAGAAGATACGCAGTATTTT.

The CDR3 loop is CASNRQAGTGEETQYF. The CDR3 DNA sequence: TGCGCCAGCAACCGTCAAGCCGGGACAGGGGAAGAGACCCAGTACTTC. This chain links TRBV5-1 with TRBJ2-5; 10 positions agree with TRBD1. CDR3 length equals 16 residues. The germline V gene encodes CDR1 SGHRS and CDR2 YFSETQ. Unmatched junction bases numbered 11, after V lost 6 bases and J lost 3 bases. The full variable domain, rest sourced from reference TRBV5-1 and TRBJ2-5, is KAGVTQTPRYLIKTRGQQVTLSCSPISGHRSVSWYQQTPGQGLQFLFEYFSETQRNKGNFPGRFSGRQFSNSRSEMNVSTLELGDSALYLCASNRQAGTGEETQYFGPGTRLLVL.

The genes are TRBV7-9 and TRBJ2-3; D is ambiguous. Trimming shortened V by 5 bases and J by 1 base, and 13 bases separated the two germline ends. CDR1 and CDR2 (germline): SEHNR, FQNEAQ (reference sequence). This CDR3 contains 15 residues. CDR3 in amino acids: CASSPMASGTDTQYF. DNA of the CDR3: TGTGCCAGCAGCCCTATGGCTTCGGGCACAGATACGCAGTATTTT.

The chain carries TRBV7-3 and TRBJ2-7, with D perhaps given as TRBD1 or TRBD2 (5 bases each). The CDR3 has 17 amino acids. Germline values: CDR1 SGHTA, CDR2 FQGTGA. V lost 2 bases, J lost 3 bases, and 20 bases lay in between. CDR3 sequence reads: CASSLGPDGASFYEQYF. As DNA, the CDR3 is TGTGCCAGCAGCTTAGGCCCTGACGGGGCGTCCTTCTACGAGCAGTACTTC.

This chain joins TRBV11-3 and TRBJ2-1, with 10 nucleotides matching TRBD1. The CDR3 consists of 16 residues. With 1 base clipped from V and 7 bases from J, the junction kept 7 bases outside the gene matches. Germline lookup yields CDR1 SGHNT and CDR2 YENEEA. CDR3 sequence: CASSLVGTGALNEQFF. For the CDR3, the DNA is TGTGCCAGCAGCTTAGTGGGGACAGGGGCACTAAATGAGCAGTTCTTC.

This CDR3 is CSVQGDFSGNTIYF. CDR3 DNA: TGCAGCGTTCAAGGGGATTTCTCTGGAAACACCATATATTTT. The rearrangement joins TRBV29-1 to TRBJ1-3; possibly TRBD1 for D (5 bases). V was clipped by 5 bases and J by 0 bases, with 11 bases between them. Germline values: CDR1 SQVTM, CDR2 ANQGSEA. The CDR3 runs to 14 residues.

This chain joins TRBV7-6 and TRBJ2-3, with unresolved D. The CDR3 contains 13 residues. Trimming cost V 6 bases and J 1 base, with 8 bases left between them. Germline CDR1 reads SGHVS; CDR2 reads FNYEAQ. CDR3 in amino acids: CASRGLGTDTQYF. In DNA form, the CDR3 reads TGTGCCAGCAGGGGATTGGGCACAGATACGCAGTATTTT.

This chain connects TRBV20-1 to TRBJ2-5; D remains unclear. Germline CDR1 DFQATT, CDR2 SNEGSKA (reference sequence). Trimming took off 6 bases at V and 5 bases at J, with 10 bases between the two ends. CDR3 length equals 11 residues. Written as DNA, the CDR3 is TGCAGTGCACCAGAATGGGAGACCCAGTACTTC. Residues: CSAPEWETQYF.

For the CDR3, the DNA is TGTGCCAGCAGCTCGACCGCCCGGAGACGCGAGCAGTACTTC. Translation: CASSSTARRREQYF. This chain uses TRBV11-2 with TRBJ2-7; D gene unclear. The V gene's germline CDR1 is SGHAT and CDR2 FQNNGV. The CDR3 is 14 residues long. V dropped 4 bases and J dropped 6 bases, with 16 bases sitting between them. The full variable domain, with the rest looked up from reference TRBV11-2 and TRBJ2-7, is EAGVAQSPRYKIIEKRQSVAFWCNPISGHATLYWYQQILGQGPKLLIQFQNNGVVDDSQLPKDRFSAERLKGVDSTLKIQPAKLEDSAVYLCASSSTARRREQYFGPGTRLTVT.

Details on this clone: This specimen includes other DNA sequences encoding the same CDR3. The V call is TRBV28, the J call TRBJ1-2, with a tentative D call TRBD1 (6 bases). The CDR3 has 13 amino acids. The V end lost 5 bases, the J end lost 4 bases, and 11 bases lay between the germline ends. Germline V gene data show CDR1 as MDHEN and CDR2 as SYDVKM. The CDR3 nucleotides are TGTGCCAGCAGTCCCGACAGGTTCTATGGCTACACCTTC. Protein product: CASSPDRFYGYTF.

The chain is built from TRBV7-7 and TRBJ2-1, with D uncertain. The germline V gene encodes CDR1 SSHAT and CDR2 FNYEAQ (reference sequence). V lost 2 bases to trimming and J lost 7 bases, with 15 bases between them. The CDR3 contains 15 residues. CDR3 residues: CASSLTASGGNEQFF. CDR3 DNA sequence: TGTGCCAGCAGCTTAACAGCCTCAGGTGGGAATGAGCAGTTCTTC. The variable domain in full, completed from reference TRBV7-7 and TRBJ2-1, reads GAGVSQSPRYKVTKRGQDVTLRCDPISSHATLYWYQQALGQGPEFLTYFNYEAQPDKSGLPSDRFSAERPEGSISTLTIQRTEQRDSAMYRCASSLTASGGNEQFFGPGTRLTVL.

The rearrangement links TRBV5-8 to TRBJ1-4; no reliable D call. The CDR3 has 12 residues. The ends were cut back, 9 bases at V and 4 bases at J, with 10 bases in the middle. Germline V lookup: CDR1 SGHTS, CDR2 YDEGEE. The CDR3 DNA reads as TGTGCCACCTTTCGCGATAATGAAAAACTGTTTTTT. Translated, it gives CATFRDNEKLFF.

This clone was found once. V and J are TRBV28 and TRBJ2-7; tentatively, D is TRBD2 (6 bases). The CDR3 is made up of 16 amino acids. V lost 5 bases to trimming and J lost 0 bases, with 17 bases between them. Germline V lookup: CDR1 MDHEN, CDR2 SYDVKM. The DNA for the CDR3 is TGTGCCAGCAGTACTCGACTGGGGGGTAGCTCCTACGAGCAGTACTTC. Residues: CASSTRLGGSSYEQYF.

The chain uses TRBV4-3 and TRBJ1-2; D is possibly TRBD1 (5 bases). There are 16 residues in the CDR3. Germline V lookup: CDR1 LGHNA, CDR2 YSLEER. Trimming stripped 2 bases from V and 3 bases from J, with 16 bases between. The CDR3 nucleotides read TGCGCCAGCAGCCAACAACCGGGACCCCCCCACTATGGCTACACCTTC. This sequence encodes CASSQQPGPPHYGYTF.

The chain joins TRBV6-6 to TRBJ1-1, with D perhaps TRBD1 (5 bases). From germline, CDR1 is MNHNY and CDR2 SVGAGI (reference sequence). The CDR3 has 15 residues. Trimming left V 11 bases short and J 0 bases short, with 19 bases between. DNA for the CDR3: TGTGCCTCCCCCGGGCAGGGTAGCATGAACACTGAAGCTTTCTTT. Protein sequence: CASPGQGSMNTEAFF.

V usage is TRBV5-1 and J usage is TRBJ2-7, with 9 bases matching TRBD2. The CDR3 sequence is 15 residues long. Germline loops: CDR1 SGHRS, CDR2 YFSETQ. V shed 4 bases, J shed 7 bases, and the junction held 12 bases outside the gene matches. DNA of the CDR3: TGCGCCAGCAGCGGGGGACTAGCTGATACGACAGAGCAGTACTTC. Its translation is CASSGGLADTTEQYF.

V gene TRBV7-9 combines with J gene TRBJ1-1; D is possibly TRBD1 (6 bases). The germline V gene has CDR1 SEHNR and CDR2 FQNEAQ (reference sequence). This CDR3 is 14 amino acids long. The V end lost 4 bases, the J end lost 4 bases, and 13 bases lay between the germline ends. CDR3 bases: TGTGCCAGCAGCTACTCGGGGGCGATCACTGAAGCTTTCTTT. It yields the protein CASSYSGAITEAFF.

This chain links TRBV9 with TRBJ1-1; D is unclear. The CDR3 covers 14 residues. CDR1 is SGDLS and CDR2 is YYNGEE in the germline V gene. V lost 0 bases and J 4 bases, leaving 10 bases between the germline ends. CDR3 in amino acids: CASSVDPTATEAFF. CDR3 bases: TGTGCCAGCAGCGTAGACCCCACAGCCACTGAAGCTTTCTTT.

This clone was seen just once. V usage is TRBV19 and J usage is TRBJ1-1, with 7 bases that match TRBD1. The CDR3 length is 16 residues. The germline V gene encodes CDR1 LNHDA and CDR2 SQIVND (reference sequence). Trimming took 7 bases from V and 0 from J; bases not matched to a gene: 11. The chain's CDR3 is CASTQGVAIMNTEAFF. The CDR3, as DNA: TGTGCCAGTACCCAGGGGGTGGCGATCATGAACACTGAAGCTTTCTTT.